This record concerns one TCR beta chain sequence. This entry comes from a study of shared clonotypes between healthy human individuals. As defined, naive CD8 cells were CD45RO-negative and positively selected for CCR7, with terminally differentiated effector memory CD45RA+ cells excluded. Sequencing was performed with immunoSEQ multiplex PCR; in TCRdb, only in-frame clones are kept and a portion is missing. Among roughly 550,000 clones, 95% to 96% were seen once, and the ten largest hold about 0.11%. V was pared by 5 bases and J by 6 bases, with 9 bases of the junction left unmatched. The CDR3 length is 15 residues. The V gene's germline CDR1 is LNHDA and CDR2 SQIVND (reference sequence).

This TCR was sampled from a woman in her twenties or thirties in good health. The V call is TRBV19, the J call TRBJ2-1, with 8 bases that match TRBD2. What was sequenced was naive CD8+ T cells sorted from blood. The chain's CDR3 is CASSSRSGILNEQFF. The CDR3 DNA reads TGTGCCAGTAGTTCCCGTAGCGGGATCCTCAATGAGCAGTTCTTC.